Listed below are T cell receptor beta chains from one sample, sequenced in a study of beta chain features in type 1 diabetes. This table comes from immunoSEQ multiplex PCR, and its TCRdb copy is limited to in-frame clones, with some not included. The profile shows hundreds of thousands of clones, 13% of them singletons. The sequenced sample was naive CD4+ T cells from blood. These receptors were collected from a man aged 18 to 29 with type 1 diabetes. The CDR3 runs from the conserved cysteine through the conserved F or W. Each record gives: J gene, D gene, V gene, clone size, CDR3 DNA, CDR3 protein. A D gene is named only where the DNA matches it firmly. Clone size appears in some rows only: once, few, many, or a class for an expanded clone.

>TRBJ2-7|.|TRBV6-1|few
TGTGCCAGTTCGGCGCAGGGAGACTACGAGCAGTACTTC
CASSAQGDYEQYF
>TRBJ2-3|.|TRBV13|few
TGTGCCAGCAGCTTAGCCCGGGCAGATACGCAGTATTTT
CASSLARADTQYF
>TRBJ1-1|.|TRBV25-1|.
TGTGCCAGCAGTGACCCCACTTTGGGGAGTTGGACTGAAGCTTTCTTT
CASSDPTLGSWTEAFF
>TRBJ2-1|TRBD2|TRBV7-2|few
TGTGCCAGCAGCCGGACTAGCAACTCCTACAATGAGCAGTTCTTC
CASSRTSNSYNEQFF
>TRBJ1-5|.|TRBV15|few
TGTGCCACCAGCAGAGATCGGCAGGGCGTTGTCGGCAATCAGCCCCAGCATTTT
CATSRDRQGVVGNQPQHF
>TRBJ1-5|.|TRBV27|.
TGTGCCAGCAGTTTATCGGCAGGAGGAAGCAATCAGCCCCAGCATTTT
CASSLSAGGSNQPQHF
>TRBJ1-6|TRBD1|TRBV7-3|.
TGTGCCAGCAGGACAACCGGGACAGGCAATTCACCCCTCCACTTT
CASRTTGTGNSPLHF
>TRBJ2-7|.|TRBV19|.
TGTGCCAGTAGTATGCAATTCGGCAGCTACTCCTACGAGCAGTACTTC
CASSMQFGSYSYEQYF
>TRBJ2-7|.|TRBV6-6|few
TGTGCCAGCAGCCCTACCCCCCACGAGCAGTACTTC
CASSPTPHEQYF
>TRBJ1-6|.|TRBV7-9|.
TGTGCCAGCAGCTTCGACGGGAATTCACCCCTCCACTTT
CASSFDGNSPLHF
>TRBJ2-1|.|TRBV5-6|few
TGTGCCAGCAGCCCCATCCCTGGGCAGTACAATGAGCAGTTCTTC
CASSPIPGQYNEQFF
>TRBJ1-2|.|TRBV6-5|few
TGTGCCAGCAGTTCCCCCAGTGGCTACACCTTC
CASSSPSGYTF
>TRBJ1-3|.|TRBV10-3|few
TGTGCCATCAGTGAGCCGGGGGGGAGCCCGAGCTCTGGAAACACCATATATTTT
CAISEPGGSPSSGNTIYF
>TRBJ1-1|.|TRBV4-2|.
TGTGCCAGCTCCACTCTTCGCACTGAAGCTTTCTTT
CASSTLRTEAFF
>TRBJ1-2|TRBD1|TRBV29-1|few
TGCAGCGTTGAAGCGGCCAGGGGGTCGGGCTACACCTTC
CSVEAARGSGYTF
>TRBJ2-7|TRBD1|TRBV9|.
TGTGCCAGCAGCTCAGGGGGCGGCGACGTCTCCTACGAGCAGTACTTC
CASSSGGGDVSYEQYF
>TRBJ2-1|.|TRBV29-1|few
TGCAGCGTTCTGAGGGCCTTTGAGCAGTTCTTC
CSVLRAFEQFF
>TRBJ1-1|.|TRBV6-6|few
TGTGCCAGCACCAATCCCGGGACTAAAGCTTTCTTT
CASTNPGTKAFF
>TRBJ1-5|TRBD1|TRBV7-9|few
TGTGCCAGCAGCTTAGGACAGGGGGCGTTCATGCGGCCCCAGCATTTT
CASSLGQGAFMRPQHF
>TRBJ1-2|TRBD1|TRBV30|.
TGTGCCTGGAGTGTACTCTTAGGGGGCGGCTACACCTTC
CAWSVLLGGGYTF
>TRBJ1-1|.|TRBV30|.
TGTGCCTGGAGTGTACTGGAAGGGACGCGAGCTTTCTTT
CAWSVLEGTRAFF
>TRBJ2-3|.|TRBV15|.
TGTGCCACCAGCCCCAACTCAGATACGCAGTATTTT
CATSPNSDTQYF
>TRBJ2-3|.|TRBV2|.
TGTGCCAGCAGTGGACTGGTTCAGGGTGATACGCAGTATTTT
CASSGLVQGDTQYF
>TRBJ1-3|.|TRBV2|.
TGTGCCAGCACCCTAAATGTGCCACGAAACACCATATATTTT
CASTLNVPRNTIYF
>TRBJ2-1|TRBD1|TRBV29-1|.
TGCAGCGCCAACAGGGGGAGAAATGAGCAGTTCTTC
CSANRGRNEQFF
>TRBJ2-2|TRBD1|TRBV29-1|.
TGCAGCGCGGACAGGGCAAGCACCGGGGAGCTGTTTTTT
CSADRASTGELFF
>TRBJ2-1|.|TRBV5-4|few
TGTGCCAGCAGCTTGTACAGAACGAGCTCCTACAATGAGCAGTTCTTC
CASSLYRTSSYNEQFF
>TRBJ2-7|.|TRBV29-1|.
TGCAGCGTGGGGCCTACAGGGACCTACGAGCAGTACTTC
CSVGPTGTYEQYF
>TRBJ2-7|.|TRBV2|few
TGTGCCAGCGGACGGCAGCTGATCTCCTACGAGCAGTACTTC
CASGRQLISYEQYF
>TRBJ2-3|.|TRBV6-1|.
TGTGCCAGCAGTGGACTGCGCACAGATACGCAGTATTTT
CASSGLRTDTQYF
>TRBJ1-4|.|TRBV2|.
TGTGCCAGCAGGCCGGGCCAACTTAATGAAAAACTGTTTTTT
CASRPGQLNEKLFF
>TRBJ1-1|.|TRBV7-7|.
TGTGCTAGCAGCTTAGAGTTGAACACTGAAGCTTTCTTT
CASSLELNTEAFF
>TRBJ2-5|TRBD1|TRBV30|.
TGTGCCTGGAGTGACGGACAGGGAGTGATGGAGACCCAGTACTTC
CAWSDGQGVMETQYF
>TRBJ2-3|.|TRBV7-9|few
TGTGCCAGCAGCTTAGCGGACAGAGCCCATACGCAGTATTTT
CASSLADRAHTQYF
>TRBJ1-2|.|TRBV9|.
TGTGCCAGCACCCCCCCGACAGGCCCAGGCTACACCTTC
CASTPPTGPGYTF
>TRBJ2-7|.|TRBV15|.
TGTGCCACCAGCCCCAGACGGGGTTCCTACGAGCAGTACTTC
CATSPRRGSYEQYF